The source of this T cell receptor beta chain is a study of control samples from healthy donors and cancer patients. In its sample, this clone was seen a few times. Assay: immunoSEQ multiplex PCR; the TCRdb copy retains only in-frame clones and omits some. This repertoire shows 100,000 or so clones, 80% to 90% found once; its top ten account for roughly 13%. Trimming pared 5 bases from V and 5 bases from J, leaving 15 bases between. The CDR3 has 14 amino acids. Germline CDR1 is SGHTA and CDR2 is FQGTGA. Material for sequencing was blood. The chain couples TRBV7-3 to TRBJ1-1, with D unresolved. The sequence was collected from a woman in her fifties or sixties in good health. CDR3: CASSQAGERTEAFF. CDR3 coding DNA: TGTGCCAGCAGCCAAGCCGGGGAACGGACTGAAGCTTTCTTT.